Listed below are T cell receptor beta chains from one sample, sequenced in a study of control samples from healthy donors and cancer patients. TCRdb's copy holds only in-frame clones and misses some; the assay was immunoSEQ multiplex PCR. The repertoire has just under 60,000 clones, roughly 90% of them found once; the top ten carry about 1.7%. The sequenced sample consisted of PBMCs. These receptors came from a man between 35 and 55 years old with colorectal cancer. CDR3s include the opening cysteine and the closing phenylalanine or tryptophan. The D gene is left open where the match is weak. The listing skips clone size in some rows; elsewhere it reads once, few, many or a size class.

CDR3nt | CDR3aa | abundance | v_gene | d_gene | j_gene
TGTGCCAGCAGCTCCCGACTGAGCTACGAGCAGTACTTC | CASSSRLSYEQYF | - | TRBV11-2 | - | TRBJ2-7
TGTGCCAGCAGCGCCCCGATCCCGCAGGGGATATATACTAATGAAAAACTGTTTTTT | CASSAPIPQGIYTNEKLFF | - | TRBV5-6 | - | TRBJ1-4
TGTGCCAGTAGTACGCTCAGCACAGATACGCAGTATTTT | CASSTLSTDTQYF | once | TRBV19 | - | TRBJ2-3
TGTGCCAGCTCACCAACGGCAGGGGGATCCACAGATACGCAGTATTTT | CASSPTAGGSTDTQYF | - | TRBV18 | TRBD1 | TRBJ2-3
TGCAGTGCTAGTTTTGACACAGGGGCGCCCCAGCATTTT | CSASFDTGAPQHF | - | TRBV20-1 | TRBD1 | TRBJ1-5
TGTGCCAGCAGGAGGGAATTTGAAGCTTTCTTT | CASRREFEAFF | - | TRBV12-3/TRBV12-4 | - | TRBJ1-1
TGTGCCAGCAGTCGACTTCGAGACCAAGAGACCCAGTACTTC | CASSRLRDQETQYF | - | TRBV2 | - | TRBJ2-5
TGTGCCAGCAGCGCTACTTGGGGATCGTCAGATACGCAGTATTTT | CASSATWGSSDTQYF | - | TRBV6-5 | - | TRBJ2-3
TGTGCCAGCTCACCTTCGGACAGCTCCTACGAGCAGTACTTC | CASSPSDSSYEQYF | - | TRBV18 | - | TRBJ2-7
TGTGCCAGCAGTGGAGGGGCGCGGACTGAAGCTTTCTTT | CASSGGARTEAFF | - | TRBV2 | - | TRBJ1-1
TGTGCCAGCAGGGTGGGAGGGAACTATGGCTACACCTTC | CASRVGGNYGYTF | - | TRBV6-5 | - | TRBJ1-2
TGTGCCAGCAGCGCACAGGGGGCGCGGGAGACCCAGTACTTC | CASSAQGARETQYF | - | TRBV7-3 | TRBD1 | TRBJ2-5
TGTGCCACCAGAGCGGCGGCGAGCACAGATACGCAGTATTTT | CATRAAASTDTQYF | - | TRBV6-5 | - | TRBJ2-3
TGTGCCAGCAGCACGCGACAGTCTAGCACAGATACGCAGTATTTT | CASSTRQSSTDTQYF | - | TRBV7-3 | - | TRBJ2-3
TGTGCCAGCAGCGTAAACCCGAACACTGAAGCTTTCTTT | CASSVNPNTEAFF | - | TRBV9 | - | TRBJ1-1
TGTGCCAGCAGGGGGTGGGGCAAGAACACCGGGGAGCTGTTTTTT | CASRGWGKNTGELFF | - | TRBV27 | - | TRBJ2-2
TGTGCCAGCAGGCTACAGGGGTTGAACACTGAAGCTTTCTTT | CASRLQGLNTEAFF | - | TRBV2 | TRBD1 | TRBJ1-1
TGTGCCAGCAGTTTAACAGACAATGAGCAGTTCTTC | CASSLTDNEQFF | - | TRBV12-3/TRBV12-4 | - | TRBJ2-1
TGTGCCAGCAGCTTAGGGGCGAATGGGATGAACACTGAAGCTTTCTTT | CASSLGANGMNTEAFF | - | TRBV7-9 | - | TRBJ1-1
TGCGCCAGCAGCGAGGCTCTAGGGGAAAAACTGTTTTTT | CASSEALGEKLFF | - | TRBV5-1 | - | TRBJ1-4
TGTGCCAGCAGTGAAGGCCCGAGGAGGGTATATAGCAATCAGCCCCAGCATTTT | CASSEGPRRVYSNQPQHF | - | TRBV2 | - | TRBJ1-5
TGTGCCAGCAGCGCGAACGGGGTGAACACTGAAGCTTTCTTT | CASSANGVNTEAFF | - | TRBV7-3 | - | TRBJ1-1
TGTGCCAGCGAGGACAGTAACTATGGCTACACCTTC | CASEDSNYGYTF | - | TRBV2 | - | TRBJ1-2
TGTGCCTGGAGTAGGACTAGCGGGGGCCGACAGCAGTTCTTC | CAWSRTSGGRQQFF | - | TRBV30 | TRBD2 | TRBJ2-1
TGCGCCAGCAGCCAGCCCGGACAGCTCACAGTCCAAGCTTTCTTT | CASSQPGQLTVQAFF | - | TRBV4-1 | - | TRBJ1-1
TGTGCCAGCAGCCAGTGGACAGGGGGGAAAGACGAGCAGTACTTC | CASSQWTGGKDEQYF | - | TRBV7-8 | TRBD1 | TRBJ2-7
TGTGCTAGTGCCCCAGGTGGCACAGATACGCAGTATTTT | CASAPGGTDTQYF | - | TRBV12-5 | - | TRBJ2-3
TGCGCCAGCAGCTTGGGGCCGCGGGGGAGCGGCACTGAAGCTTTCTTT | CASSLGPRGSGTEAFF | - | TRBV5-1 | - | TRBJ1-1
TGCGCCAGCAGTTCGACAGGGGCCTTAAATTCACCCCTCCACTTT | CASSSTGALNSPLHF | - | TRBV5-1 | TRBD1 | TRBJ1-6
TGCGCCAGCAGCCAAGCATTGCTAGCGGGGCGCGAGCAGTACTTC | CASSQALLAGREQYF | - | TRBV4-3 | TRBD2 | TRBJ2-7
TGTGCCAGCAGTGATTTGGCTAATGAAAAACTGTTTTTT | CASSDLANEKLFF | once | TRBV3-1/TRBV3-2 | - | TRBJ1-4
TGTGCCAGCAGCGTAGGCGGTAGGGGACTAGCTAACACCGGGGAGCTGTTTTTT | CASSVGGRGLANTGELFF | - | TRBV9 | TRBD2 | TRBJ2-2
TGTGCCAGCAGCATTGGGGGACGGTTGAACACTGAAGCTTTCTTT | CASSIGGRLNTEAFF | - | TRBV5-4 | - | TRBJ1-1
TGTGCCAGTAGTATCACAGGGTTACCCTTGAACACTGAAGCTTTCTTT | CASSITGLPLNTEAFF | - | TRBV19 | - | TRBJ1-1
TGTGCCAGCAGCTTAGCAGGCCATAGCAATCAGCCCCAGCATTTT | CASSLAGHSNQPQHF | - | TRBV7-6 | - | TRBJ1-5
TGTGCCAGCTCACTACGGAGCGGGGCCGGATCGGGGGAGACCCAGTACTTC | CASSLRSGAGSGETQYF | - | TRBV18 | TRBD2 | TRBJ2-5
TGTGCCAGCAGCCAAGTGTTCGGAGGAGCCACCATATATTTT | CASSQVFGGATIYF | - | TRBV3-1/TRBV3-2 | - | TRBJ1-3
TGCAGTGCTAGTACCGGGACAGGGGGTCCCGGGGAGCTGTTTTTT | CSASTGTGGPGELFF | - | TRBV20-1 | TRBD1 | TRBJ2-2
TGCGCCAGCAGCTTGGGGGCGGGGGGCCTCGTCCGCGATACGCAGTATTTT | CASSLGAGGLVRDTQYF | - | TRBV5-1 | TRBD2 | TRBJ2-3
TGTGCCAGCAGTACGCCCAGGCTCCCTGGCTACACCTTC | CASSTPRLPGYTF | - | TRBV12-3/TRBV12-4 | - | TRBJ1-2
TGTGCCAGCAGCTTAGAGACCACGGCTAGGGGCTACGAGCAGTACTTC | CASSLETTARGYEQYF | - | TRBV7-2 | - | TRBJ2-7
TGTGCCAGCAGCAACATCCGGGACAGGGGAGAGAGAAACACCATATATTTT | CASSNIRDRGERNTIYF | - | TRBV11-2 | TRBD1 | TRBJ1-3
TGCGCCAGCAGCTTGGGGGGATACAACACTGAAGCTTTCTTT | CASSLGGYNTEAFF | - | TRBV5-1 | - | TRBJ1-1
TGTGCCAGCAGCGGGGAATCCGGGACAGGGGGCACTGAAGCTTTCTTT | CASSGESGTGGTEAFF | - | TRBV5-4 | TRBD1 | TRBJ1-1
TGTGCCAGCAGTTGGACTAGCGGGTCATACACCGGGGAGCTGTTTTTT | CASSWTSGSYTGELFF | - | TRBV13 | TRBD2 | TRBJ2-2
TGTGCCAGCAGTGAGGGATGGCAGGGAGGATACGAGCAGTACTTC | CASSEGWQGGYEQYF | - | TRBV2 | - | TRBJ2-7
TGTGCCACCAGTGAGTCCGGGACAGGGGGCTGGGAGCTGTTTTTT | CATSESGTGGWELFF | - | TRBV24-1 | TRBD1 | TRBJ2-2
TGTGCCAGCAGCCATAGAAGGAGGGAGGACGGCTACACCTTC | CASSHRRREDGYTF | - | TRBV3-1/TRBV3-2 | - | TRBJ1-2
TGTGCCAGCAGTCAATTCAGGGGAACTGAAGCTTTCTTT | CASSQFRGTEAFF | - | TRBV12-3/TRBV12-4 | - | TRBJ1-1
TGCAGTGCTAGTCCAGACATGAACACTGAAGCTTTCTTT | CSASPDMNTEAFF | - | TRBV20-1 | - | TRBJ1-1
TGTGCCAGCAGCATTGGACTAGCGGGAAGCACAGATACGCAGTATTTT | CASSIGLAGSTDTQYF | - | TRBV13 | TRBD2 | TRBJ2-3
TGTGCCAGCAGCTTGGACAGGACTGGGGCCAACGTCCTGACTTTC | CASSLDRTGANVLTF | - | TRBV5-4 | - | TRBJ2-6
TGCGCCAGCAGCCAAGAGTGGACCTCCTCGAGCTCCTATAATTCACCCCTCCACTTT | CASSQEWTSSSSYNSPLHF | - | TRBV4-1 | - | TRBJ1-6
TGTGCCAGTACCTCAATGGGCGGATTTAATTCACCCCTCCACTTT | CASTSMGGFNSPLHF | - | TRBV19 | - | TRBJ1-6
TGTGCCACCAGCACCACCGGGACAGGGTTTCAAGAGACCCAGTACTTC | CATSTTGTGFQETQYF | - | TRBV15 | TRBD1 | TRBJ2-5
TGTGCCAGCAGTCGGCCCGGGACTTTCAACGTCGACGAGCAGTACTTC | CASSRPGTFNVDEQYF | - | TRBV6-2/TRBV6-3 | - | TRBJ2-7
TGTGCCAGCAGCCCCTGGCGAGTGGGTGGGGAGCTGTTTTTT | CASSPWRVGGELFF | - | TRBV3-1/TRBV3-2 | - | TRBJ2-2
TGTGCCAGCAGCTTAACCGCGGGGGCCAACTATGAGCAGTTCTTC | CASSLTAGANYEQFF | - | TRBV7-3 | - | TRBJ2-1
TGTGCCAGCAGTTACTCTGACCAGGACAACTATGGCTACACCTTC | CASSYSDQDNYGYTF | few | TRBV6-6 | - | TRBJ1-2
TGTGCCTGGAGCAGAGGGACAGATTACGAGCAGTACTTC | CAWSRGTDYEQYF | - | TRBV30 | TRBD1 | TRBJ2-7